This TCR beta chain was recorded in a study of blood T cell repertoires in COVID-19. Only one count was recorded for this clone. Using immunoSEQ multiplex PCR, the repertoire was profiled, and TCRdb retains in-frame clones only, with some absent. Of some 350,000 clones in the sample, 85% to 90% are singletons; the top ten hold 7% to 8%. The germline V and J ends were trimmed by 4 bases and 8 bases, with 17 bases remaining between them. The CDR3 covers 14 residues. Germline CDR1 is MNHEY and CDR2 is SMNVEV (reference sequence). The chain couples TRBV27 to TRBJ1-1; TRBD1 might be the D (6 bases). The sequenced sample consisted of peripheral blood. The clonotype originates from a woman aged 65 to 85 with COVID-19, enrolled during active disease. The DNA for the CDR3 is TGTGCCAGCAGTTACGGGTACGGGACACCAGAAGCTTTCTTT. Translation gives CASSYGYGTPEAFF.